Presented here are 19 T cell receptor beta chains from one specimen sequenced in a study of T cells after yellow fever vaccination. TCRdb re-called the 5' RACE reads with MiXCR, one entry per CDR3 protein. The sample has approximately 300,000 distinct CDR3 sequences; 6.5% to 8.5% are singletons. The source material was PBMCs, sampled roughly 47 days after the first yellow fever vaccination. Receptor source: a man aged 18 to 30 who received the YFV17D yellow fever vaccine.

This clonotype occurred a few times. This chain links TRBV5-1 with TRBJ2-1; D is unresolved. CDR3 length equals 14 residues. Germline loops: CDR1 SGHRS, CDR2 YFSETQ. Trimming pared 2 bases from V and 9 bases from J, leaving 15 bases between. The CDR3 protein is CASSLPSERREQFF. The CDR3 DNA sequence: TGCGCCAGCAGCTTACCTTCAGAGCGTCGTGAGCAGTTCTTC.

This clonotype was detected ten times or more. The chain employs TRBV2 and TRBJ2-2; tentatively, D is TRBD1 (5 bases). The V gene's germline CDR1 is SNHLY and CDR2 FYNNEI. The CDR3 has 14 amino acids. V gave up 6 bases and J gave up 3 bases, with 11 bases separating them. In DNA, the CDR3 is TGTGCCAGCAGGGAACAGGCATACACCGGGGAGCTGTTTTTT. Protein product: CASREQAYTGELFF.

This clonotype showed up just a few times. The rearrangement uses TRBV20-1 and TRBJ2-7; a possible D gene is TRBD2 (5 bases). The length of the CDR3 is 13 residues. V gave up 2 bases and J gave up 0 bases, with 8 bases separating them. CDR1 and CDR2 from the germline V gene are DFQATT and SNEGSKA (reference sequence). The CDR3 sequence: CSARKGSSYEQYV. DNA for the CDR3: TGCAGTGCTAGAAAAGGGAGCTCCTACGAGCAGTACGTC.

This chain uses TRBV24-1 with TRBJ1-1; 7 bases fit TRBD1. CDR1 is KGHDR, CDR2 SFDVKD, per germline. V shed 3 bases, J shed 4 bases, and the junction held 4 bases outside the gene matches. This CDR3 is built from 14 residues. The CDR3 coding sequence is TGTGCCACCAGTGATAGGGCAGGGGGCACTGAAGCTTTCTTT. Amino acids: CATSDRAGGTEAFF.

This clonotype has at least ten counts. The rearrangement links TRBV5-1 to TRBJ2-7; TRBD1 might be the D (6 bases). CDR3 size: 15 residues. Germline V gene data show CDR1 as SGHRS and CDR2 as YFSETQ. The V end lost 1 base, the J end lost 2 bases, and 13 bases lay between the germline ends. DNA of the CDR3: TGCGCCAGCAGCTTGTATGGGGGCCCGACCTACGAGCAGTACTTC. It codes for CASSLYGGPTYEQYF.

This clonotype was seen many times. This chain connects TRBV7-9 to TRBJ2-1; 7 bases are a match to TRBD1. V trimming: 3 bases; J trimming: 4 bases; junction bases outside the gene matches: 9. Germline lookup yields CDR1 SEHNR and CDR2 FQNEAQ (reference sequence). This CDR3 is 16 amino acids long. CDR3 protein: CASSFNRDSDYNEQFF. In DNA, the CDR3 is TGTGCCAGCAGCTTTAACCGGGACAGCGATTACAATGAGCAGTTCTTC.

The V call is TRBV4-1, the J call TRBJ1-5; perhaps TRBD1 as D (6 bases). The CDR3 length is 17 residues. The germline V gene has CDR1 MGHRA and CDR2 YSYEKL. Between the trimmed V and J ends, which lost 2 bases and 0 bases, there was a span of 14 bases. CDR3 sequence (DNA): TGCGCCAGCAGCCAAACCTCAGGGGTTTATAGCAATCAGCCCCAGCATTTT. Its protein product is CASSQTSGVYSNQPQHF.

This clonotype came up a few times. The CDR3 is CASSLDRTQTYEQYF. The CDR3 DNA reads as TGTGCCAGCAGCCTAGACCGGACACAAACCTACGAGCAGTACTTC. The chain has TRBV7-9 and TRBJ2-7; the D gene is possibly TRBD1 (5 bases). This CDR3 is built from 15 residues. V lost 5 bases and J 2 bases, leaving 16 bases between the germline ends. CDR1 is SEHNR and CDR2 is FQNEAQ in the germline V gene (reference sequence).

This clonotype was seen a few times. The CDR3 reads CASRGFDNEQFF. The CDR3 coding sequence is TGCGCCAGCAGGGGGTTCGACAATGAGCAGTTCTTC. The rearrangement joins TRBV5-1 to TRBJ2-1; D is undetermined. Per germline, CDR1 SGHRS and CDR2 YFSETQ. CDR3 length equals 12 residues. Trimming cost V 5 bases and J 5 bases, with 8 bases left between them.

This clonotype came up a few times. CDR3 nucleotides: TGTGCCAGCACGTTATCGCCGGGATCCTACGAGCAGTACGTC. Its protein is CASTLSPGSYEQYV. This chain joins TRBV2 and TRBJ2-7; TRBD2 might be the D (5 bases). Trimming took 7 bases from V and 1 from J, leaving 14 bases between them. The length of the CDR3 is 14 residues. Germline assignment: CDR1 SNHLY and CDR2 FYNNEI.

The chain has TRBV2 and TRBJ1-5; D not resolved. The CDR3 runs to 13 residues. Germline CDR1 and CDR2: SNHLY and FYNNEI. V gave up 2 bases and J gave up 3 bases, with 5 bases separating them. CDR3 region: CASSESFNQPQHF. The CDR3 nucleotides are TGTGCCAGCAGTGAAAGCTTCAATCAGCCCCAGCATTTT.

This clonotype was observed a few times. The chain carries TRBV20-1 and TRBJ2-4; 13 nucleotides align to TRBD2. The CDR3 loop spans 15 amino acids. The V gene's germline CDR1 is DFQATT and CDR2 SNEGSKA (reference sequence). The V and J ends lost 4 bases and 8 bases, in that order; junction bases with no gene match: 8. CDR3 coding DNA: TGCAGTGCTACCGGGACTAGCGGGGACGGGTACATTCAGTACTTC. This sequence encodes CSATGTSGDGYIQYF.

V gene TRBV6-2 or TRBV6-3 combines with J gene TRBJ2-1, with TRBD2 matching 10 bases. Germline trimming cut 0 bases from V and 3 bases from J; bases unmatched to any gene: 2. Germline CDR1 is MNHEY and CDR2 is SVGEGT. This CDR3 is built from 16 residues. The CDR3 is CASSYSASGGYNEQFF. In DNA form, the CDR3 reads TGTGCCAGCAGTTACTCGGCTAGCGGGGGCTACAATGAGCAGTTCTTC.

This clonotype has more than one count but fewer than ten. This chain connects TRBV9 to TRBJ1-1; 8 bases agree with TRBD1. CDR1 is SGDLS, CDR2 YYNGEE, per germline. V dropped 4 bases and J dropped 9; count of bases not matched to a gene: 17. The CDR3 has 16 amino acids. The CDR3 coding sequence is TGTGCCAGCAGCCCCCGTGGGCCCGGACAGGGAAAGAAAGCTTTCTTT. As protein: CASSPRGPGQGKKAFF.

As for this clonotype: A read error is likely, as this CDR3 ends without the conserved phenylalanine or tryptophan. The V and J genes are TRBV15 and TRBJ2-3; the D is unclear. V was cut by 0 bases and J by 0 bases, with 4 bases left in between. Germline V CDR1 and CDR2: LNHNV, YYDKDF (reference sequence). The CDR3 totals 14 residues. This CDR3 is CATSRDQSTDTQYI. In nucleotides, the CDR3 is TGTGCCACCAGCAGAGACCAGAGCACAGATACGCAGTATATT.

This clonotype came up a few times. V is TRBV20-1 and J is TRBJ2-7, with 8 bases lining up with TRBD2. The trim removed 3 bases at V and 0 bases at J, leaving 4 bases unmatched. CDR3 length equals 14 residues. The germline V gene has CDR1 DFQATT and CDR2 SNEGSKA (reference sequence). The CDR3 loop reads CSASLAGSSYEQYV. The CDR3 nucleotides read TGCAGTGCTAGTTTAGCGGGGAGCTCCTACGAGCAGTACGTC.

This clonotype showed up just a few times. The J gene is TRBJ2-5, the V gene TRBV7-2, with a tentative D call TRBD2 (5 bases). The CDR3 length is 14 residues. Germline CDR1 SGHTA, CDR2 FQGNSA. Trimming stripped 8 bases from V and 4 bases from J, with 17 bases between. In nucleotides, the CDR3 is TGTGCCAGCGGATTTTCCGGACTTCTAGAGACCCAGTACTTC. Protein: CASGFSGLLETQYF.

This clonotype was seen repeatedly, ten times or more. The chain is built from TRBV11-2 and TRBJ2-5; no definite D call. There are 17 residues in the CDR3. Germline V gene data show CDR1 as SGHAT and CDR2 as FQNNGV. Trimming took off 1 base at V and 4 bases at J, with 19 bases between the two ends. CDR3 DNA: TGTGCCAGCAGCTTAGGAGCCGTGTGGGATGGGGTAGAGACCCAGTACTTC. This translates into CASSLGAVWDGVETQYF.

This clonotype was seen more than once but under ten times. The J gene is TRBJ1-4, the V gene TRBV7-2; 8 bases align to TRBD1. The germline V gene has CDR1 SGHTA and CDR2 FQGNSA. The junction had 8 bases not matched to a gene; V was cut back by 1 base and J by 10 bases. The CDR3 sequence is 15 residues long. The CDR3: CASSLEAGGIGKLFF. The DNA of the CDR3 is TGTGCCAGCAGCTTAGAGGCAGGGGGCATCGGAAAACTGTTTTTT.